A single sample is the source of the 26 T cell receptor beta chains below, sequenced in a study of T cells in Graves' hyperthyroidism and ophthalmopathy. Researchers took RNA transcripts and amplified the TCR beta CDR3 regions from them. TCR CDR3 underwent first-round RT-PCR with the HTBI primer set. MiXCR, applied by TCRdb to the multiplex PCR reads, yields one record per CDR3 protein. Here the sample spans around 300,000 distinct CDR3 sequences, approximately 15% being singletons. The sequenced sample consisted of blood. The receptors come from a woman between 25 and 40 years old with Graves' hyperthyroidism.

This clonotype was found a few times. This chain joins TRBV6-6 and TRBJ1-1; the D is unclear. V was cut by 2 bases and J by 1 base, with 8 bases left in between. CDR3 size: 14 residues. Germline values: CDR1 MNHNY, CDR2 SVGAGI (reference sequence). CDR3 protein: CASSYEGRNTEAFF. In DNA, the CDR3 is TGTGCCAGCAGTTACGAGGGTCGGAACACTGAAGCTTTCTTT.

This clonotype occurred many times. The chain combines TRBV28 with TRBJ1-4; no clear D. Per the germline V gene, CDR1 is MDHEN and CDR2 is SYDVKM. The CDR3 sequence is 13 residues long. Trimming pared 8 bases from V and 1 base from J, leaving 8 bases between. The CDR3: CASFGKTNEKLFF. As DNA, the CDR3 is TGTGCCAGCTTTGGGAAAACTAATGAAAAACTGTTTTTT. Complete variable domain (other parts from reference TRBV28 and TRBJ1-4): DVKVTQSSRYLVKRTGEKVFLECVQDMDHENMFWYRQDPGLGLRLIYFSYDVKMKEKGDIPEGYSVSREKKERFSLILESASTNQTSMYLCASFGKTNEKLFFGSGTQLSVL.

Note on this clonotype: This may arise from a read error, as a much more abundant clone is one base away. V gene TRBV20-1 combines with J gene TRBJ2-7; 13 bases fit TRBD2. This CDR3 is 15 amino acids long. V shed 1 base, J shed 2 bases, and the junction held 2 bases outside the gene matches. CDR1 DFQATT and CDR2 SNEGSKA come from the germline V gene (reference sequence). The CDR3 is CSARVLAGGPYEQYF. As DNA, the CDR3 is TGCAGTGCTAGAGTACTAGCGGGAGGGCCCTACGAGCAGTACTTC.

The rearrangement links TRBV11-3 to TRBJ2-1, with TRBD2 identical over 8 bases. Per germline, CDR1 SGHNT and CDR2 YENEEA. This CDR3 region has 16 residues. V lost 5 bases and J lost 7; bases outside the gene matches: 13. DNA of the CDR3: TGTGCCAGCAGCCCACGGACTAGCCGATCCCTTAATGAGCAGTTCTTC. Its translation is CASSPRTSRSLNEQFF.

CDR3 region: CSVSQTDYGYTF. As DNA, the CDR3 is TGCAGCGTTTCCCAGACGGACTATGGCTACACCTTC. V is TRBV29-1 and J is TRBJ1-2; no clear D. Germline CDR1 is SQVTM and CDR2 is ANQGSEA. The CDR3 length is 12 residues. Trimming left V 5 bases short and J 3 bases short, with 10 bases between. The variable domain in full, with the rest retrieved from reference TRBV29-1 and TRBJ1-2, is SAVISQKPSRDICQRGTSLTIQCQVDSQVTMMFWYRQQPGQSLTLIATANQGSEATYESGFVIDKFPISRPNLTFSTLTVSNMSPEDSSIYLCSVSQTDYGYTFGSGTRLTVV.

The chain employs TRBV19 and TRBJ2-1; D is tentatively TRBD1 or TRBD2 (5 bases each). The germline V gene has CDR1 LNHDA and CDR2 SQIVND (reference sequence). Deletions cut 6 bases from V and 12 bases from J, with 15 bases between. The CDR3 has 12 amino acids. CDR3 loop: CASRGEGPGQFF. CDR3 bases: TGTGCCAGTAGGGGCGAGGGGCCAGGGCAGTTCTTC.

This clonotype came up a few times. The V and J genes are TRBV18 and TRBJ1-1; D not resolved. This CDR3 has 13 amino acids. V shed 3 bases and J shed 3 bases, with 8 bases lying between them. Germline V gene sequence: CDR1 KGHSH, CDR2 LQKENI. CDR3 loop: CASSPDVYTEAFF. CDR3 DNA sequence: TGTGCCAGCTCACCGGACGTATACACTGAAGCTTTCTTT. Supplemented by reference TRBV18 and TRBJ1-1, the full variable domain reads NAGVMQNPRHLVRRRGQEARLRCSPMKGHSHVYWYRQLPEEGLKFMVYLQKENIIDESGMPKERFSAEFPKEGPSILRIQQVVRGDSAAYFCASSPDVYTEAFFGQGTRLTVV.

The CDR3 nucleotides are TGTGCCAGTAGTTCGGGGCGGTCGGTCAATCAGCCCCAGCATTTT. It yields the protein CASSSGRSVNQPQHF. The J gene is TRBJ1-5, the V gene TRBV19; perhaps TRBD1 as D (5 bases). CDR1 is LNHDA and CDR2 is SQIVND in the germline V gene (reference sequence). The CDR3 is 15 residues long. Between the trimmed V and J ends, which lost 5 bases and 3 bases, there was a span of 14 bases.

The CDR3 DNA reads as TGTGCCAGCAGCCCAAACGACAGGGGCCTTAACTATGGCTACACCTTC. Protein sequence: CASSPNDRGLNYGYTF. This rearrangement joins TRBV5-4 to TRBJ1-2; 8 bases align to TRBD1. Trimming cost V 4 bases and J 1 base; bases outside gene matches: 9. Germline CDR1 reads SGHNT; CDR2 reads YYREEE (reference sequence). CDR3 length: 16 residues.

This clonotype was counted ten times or more. The J gene is TRBJ2-2, the V gene TRBV3-1; D not certain. V gave up 0 bases and J gave up 9 bases, with 2 bases separating them. The length of the CDR3 is 11 residues. Germline CDR1 reads LGHDT; CDR2 reads YNNKEL (reference sequence). Written as DNA, the CDR3 is TGTGCCAGCAGCCAAGATAGGGAGCTGTTTTTT. Protein product: CASSQDRELFF.

The rearrangement uses TRBV28 and TRBJ2-6; 8 nucleotides agree with TRBD1. The germline CDR1 and CDR2 sequences are MDHEN and SYDVKM. Trimming cost V 6 bases and J 0 bases; bases outside gene matches: 7. The CDR3 is 17 amino acids. The chain's CDR3 is CASRTDREISGANVLTF. The DNA for the CDR3 is TGTGCCAGCAGGACGGACAGGGAAATCTCTGGGGCCAACGTCCTGACTTTC.

This clonotype came up many times. The CDR3 region has the DNA TGTGCCAGCGTTAGACTAGCGGGGCAGTTCTTC. Translating it yields CASVRLAGQFF. The rearrangement links TRBV6-1 to TRBJ2-1; 10 nucleotides agree with TRBD2. Germline V CDR1 and CDR2: MNHNS, SASEGT. V trimming: 8 bases; J trimming: 12 bases; junction bases outside the gene matches: 4. The CDR3 covers 11 residues.

The gene calls are TRBV13 and TRBJ2-1, with 7 bases lining up with TRBD2. V dropped 5 bases and J dropped 10; count of bases not matched to a gene: 11. The CDR3 has 14 residues. The germline V gene encodes CDR1 PRHDT and CDR2 FYEKMQ (reference sequence). CDR3 amino acids: CASSRARELREQFF. CDR3 sequence (DNA): TGTGCCAGCAGCCGAGCGCGGGAGTTAAGAGAGCAGTTCTTC.

The chain has TRBV4-1 and TRBJ1-5; TRBD1 agrees at 7 bases. The CDR3 is 14 amino acids. Germline values: CDR1 MGHRA, CDR2 YSYEKL. Trimming took 5 bases from V and 4 from J; bases not matched to a gene: 5. CDR3 residues: CASSDPGQNQPQHF. The CDR3 region has the DNA TGCGCCAGCAGCGATCCGGGACAGAATCAGCCCCAGCATTTT.

This clonotype has a count of ten or more. The J gene is TRBJ1-1, the V gene TRBV5-5, with TRBD1 matching 7 bases. The length of the CDR3 is 15 residues. V was clipped by 3 bases and J by 2 bases; unmatched bases: 7. The germline gives CDR1 SGHKS, CDR2 YYEKEE (reference sequence). The chain's CDR3 is CASSYVQGENTEAFF. The CDR3 DNA reads TGTGCCAGCAGCTACGTCCAGGGGGAAAACACTGAAGCTTTCTTT.

This chain joins TRBV20-1 and TRBJ2-5; TRBD2 matches 8 bases. Germline assignment: CDR1 DFQATT and CDR2 SNEGSKA (reference sequence). V was pared by 1 base and J by 5 bases, with 6 bases of the junction left unmatched. This CDR3 is 14 amino acids long. CDR3 region: CSARVRTSRETQYF. The CDR3 DNA sequence: TGCAGTGCTAGAGTGCGGACTAGCAGGGAGACCCAGTACTTC.

This clonotype was detected ten times or more. V usage is TRBV28 and J usage is TRBJ2-7, with D perhaps being TRBD1 or TRBD2 (5 bases each). Trimming stripped 5 bases from V and 2 bases from J, with 10 bases between. This CDR3 comprises 13 residues. Germline V gives CDR1 MDHEN, CDR2 SYDVKM. CDR3 region: CASSPGTPYEQYF. CDR3 DNA: TGTGCCAGCAGTCCCGGGACCCCCTACGAGCAGTACTTC. Drawing the rest from reference TRBV28 and TRBJ2-7, the complete variable domain is DVKVTQSSRYLVKRTGEKVFLECVQDMDHENMFWYRQDPGLGLRLIYFSYDVKMKEKGDIPEGYSVSREKKERFSLILESASTNQTSMYLCASSPGTPYEQYFGPGTRLTVT.

The chain is built from TRBV19 and TRBJ2-3, with 10 positions matching TRBD1. V trimming: 10 bases; J trimming: 2 bases; junction bases outside the gene matches: 9. CDR1 and CDR2 (germline): LNHDA, SQIVND (reference sequence). There are 15 residues in the CDR3. The CDR3 loop is CATKTGGPITDTQYF. Here the CDR3 DNA reads TGTGCCACGAAGACAGGGGGCCCCATCACAGATACGCAGTATTTT.

CDR3 sequence: CAIKDSNTGELFF. The CDR3 bases are TGTGCCATCAAAGACAGCAACACCGGGGAGCTGTTTTTT. The chain has TRBV10-3 and TRBJ2-2, with D maybe TRBD1 (5 bases). CDR1 and CDR2 from the germline V gene are ENHRY and SYGVKD. Deletions cut 7 bases from V and 2 bases from J, with 8 bases between. This CDR3 is built from 13 residues.

This clonotype was counted at least ten times. The chain recombines TRBV11-2 with TRBJ2-3; D remains unclear. Germline V gene data show CDR1 as SGHAT and CDR2 as FQNNGV. This CDR3 spans 17 amino acids. Trimming removed 5 bases at V and 0 bases at J, with 18 bases between. The CDR3 nucleotides are TGTGCCAGCAGCCCCACCTCCAGGAGATCTAGCACAGATACGCAGTATTTT. Translation: CASSPTSRRSSTDTQYF.

This clonotype was seen ten or more times. V usage is TRBV20-1 and J usage is TRBJ2-3; 8 bases match TRBD1. The CDR3 extends over 14 amino acids. Per germline, CDR1 DFQATT and CDR2 SNEGSKA (reference sequence). J lost 3 bases, V lost 0 bases, and 2 bases had no gene match. For the CDR3, the DNA is TGCAGTGCTAGAGAGGACAGGGTAACAGATACGCAGTATTTT. Encoded protein: CSAREDRVTDTQYF.

The gene calls are TRBV28 and TRBJ2-7, with D tentatively TRBD1 (5 bases). This CDR3 has 14 residues. Germline V CDR1 and CDR2: MDHEN, SYDVKM. V was cut by 6 bases and J by 3 bases, with 15 bases left in between. In DNA, the CDR3 is TGTGCCAGCAGCTATTTGGGCAGGGACTACGAGCAGTACTTC. As protein: CASSYLGRDYEQYF.

This clonotype was recorded many times. The genes are TRBV24-1 and TRBJ2-3; D is possibly TRBD2 (5 bases). In germline, CDR1 is KGHDR, CDR2 SFDVKD. This CDR3 is 15 amino acids long. Trimming shortened V by 4 bases and J by 2 bases, and 12 bases separated the two germline ends. For the CDR3, the DNA is TGTGCCACCAGTGACCGACACGGGAACACAGATACGCAGTATTTT. Protein product: CATSDRHGNTDTQYF.

This clonotype turned up a few times. This chain links TRBV27 with TRBJ2-7; D perhaps matches TRBD1 (5 bases). V was trimmed by 5 bases and J by 3 bases, leaving 17 bases between them. The CDR3 spans 15 residues. In germline, CDR1 is MNHEY, CDR2 SMNVEV (reference sequence). The CDR3 region has the DNA TGTGCCAGCAGTGCCGCGACAGCCTCCTACTACGAGCAGTACTTC. It is translated as CASSAATASYYEQYF.

The chain has TRBV3-1 and TRBJ1-5; unclear D gene. The V and J ends lost 0 bases and 6 bases respectively, with 12 bases between them. The germline gives CDR1 LGHDT, CDR2 YNNKEL (reference sequence). The CDR3 consists of 15 residues. The CDR3 bases are TGTGCCAGCAGCCAAGATGCCCATTCCAGTCAGCCCCAGCATTTT. This codes for CASSQDAHSSQPQHF.

The sample holds many counts of this clonotype. This sequence joins TRBV7-9 and TRBJ1-1; maybe TRBD1 (5 bases). CDR1 and CDR2 from the germline V gene are SEHNR and FQNEAQ (reference sequence). With 1 base removed from V and 4 bases from J, the gap between germline ends came to 7 bases. The CDR3 consists of 13 residues. This CDR3 reads CASSLGGATEAFF. CDR3 coding DNA: TGTGCCAGCAGCTTAGGCGGGGCCACTGAAGCTTTCTTT.